This TCR beta chain was documented in a study of OX40 agonist ivuxolimab in advanced cancers. The trim removed 4 bases at V and 8 bases at J, leaving 12 bases unmatched. CDR1 and CDR2 from the germline V gene are SGHDT and YYEEEE. The CDR3 runs 15 residues. The repertoire was sequenced with immunoSEQ multiplex PCR; TCRdb's copy has only in-frame clones and lacks some. Here the sample spans about 23,000 clones, nearly 85% being singletons. This clonotype originated in an adult with an advanced solid tumor such as melanoma, head and neck, liver or kidney cancer. Sequenced material: CD4+ or CD8+ T cells sorted from blood, taken in a trial of the OX40 agonist ivuxolimab. This chain joins TRBV5-6 and TRBJ2-1, with TRBD1 matching 7 bases. The CDR3 spells CASSPTGSTLDEQFF. The CDR3 DNA sequence: TGTGCCAGCAGCCCGACAGGGAGCACATTAGATGAGCAGTTCTTC.